This T cell receptor beta chain derives from a study of human T cells and chemical hapten exposure. About the research overall: Patients received weekly diphenylcyclopropenone doses to the scalp throughout the approximately 24-week study. Patch tests delivered 0.01% DPC to the upper back and were evaluated at 6 days.

This clonotype has a count of ten or more. The time point: pre-sensitization, week 0. Documented treatment: therapeutic diphenylcyclopropenone sensitization with weekly scalp DPC. In the library, unique molecular identifiers were attached to individual cDNA molecules. TCRdb independently ran MiXCR on the RACE reads; one entry per CDR3 protein. In the table there are under 300,000 distinct CDR3 sequences, roughly 7.7% of which are singletons. This CDR3 has 13 amino acids. Germline trimming cut 7 bases from V and 9 bases from J; bases unmatched to any gene: 9. Germline CDR1 is SQVTM and CDR2 is ANQGSEA. The rearrangement uses TRBV29-1 and TRBJ2-2; 9 bases are shared with TRBD1. Source: whole blood, taken in connection with sensitization to the hapten diphenylcyclopropenone (DPC). The source of this sequence is a young man with alopecia areata. Some clones in this sample may be carry-over from other donors' samples. The CDR3 sequence: CSASDRGDRELFF. For the CDR3, the DNA is TGCAGCGCTTCGGACAGGGGCGATCGGGAGCTGTTTTTT.